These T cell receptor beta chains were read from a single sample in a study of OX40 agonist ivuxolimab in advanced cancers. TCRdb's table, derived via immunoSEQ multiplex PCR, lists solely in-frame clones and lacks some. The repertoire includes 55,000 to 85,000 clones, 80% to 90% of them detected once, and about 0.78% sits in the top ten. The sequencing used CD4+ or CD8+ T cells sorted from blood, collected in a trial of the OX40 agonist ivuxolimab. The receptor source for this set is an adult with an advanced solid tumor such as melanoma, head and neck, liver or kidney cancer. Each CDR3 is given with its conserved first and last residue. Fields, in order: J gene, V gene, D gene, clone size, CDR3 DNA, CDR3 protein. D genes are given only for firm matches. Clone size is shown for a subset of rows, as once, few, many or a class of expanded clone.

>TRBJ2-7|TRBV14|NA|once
TGTGCCAGCAGCCAACATAAGGGCGCCTACGAGCAGTACTTC
CASSQHKGAYEQYF
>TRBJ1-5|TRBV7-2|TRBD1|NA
TGTGCCAGCAGCTTAGGACAGGGGCTGATCAATCAGCCCCAGCATTTT
CASSLGQGLINQPQHF
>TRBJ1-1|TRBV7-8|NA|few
TGTGCCAGCAGCTTCTCAGGATCCACGGGGGCTTTCTTT
CASSFSGSTGAFF
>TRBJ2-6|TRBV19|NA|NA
TGTGCCAGTAGTATTCTGGGACCGAGCTCTGGGGCCAACGTCCTGACTTTC
CASSILGPSSGANVLTF
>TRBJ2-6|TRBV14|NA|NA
TGTGCCAGCAGCCATTTCCGGGGGTCTGGGGCCAACGTCCTGACTTTC
CASSHFRGSGANVLTF
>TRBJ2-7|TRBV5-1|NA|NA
TGCGCCAGCAGCCCGGGACGCTTATCACACGAGCAGTACTTC
CASSPGRLSHEQYF
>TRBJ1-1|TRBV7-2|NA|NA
TGTGCCAGCAGCCCCGGCACTGAAGCTTTCTTT
CASSPGTEAFF
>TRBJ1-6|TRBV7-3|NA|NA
TGTGCCAGCAGCCCCACCGCCGGGGCCTCGGGACCCCTCCACTTT
CASSPTAGASGPLHF
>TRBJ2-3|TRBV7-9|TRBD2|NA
TGTGCCAGCAGCTCTAGCGGGAACACAGATACGCAGTATTTT
CASSSSGNTDTQYF
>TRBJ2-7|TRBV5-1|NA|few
TGCGCCAGCAGCATCACAGACTACGAGCAGTACTTC
CASSITDYEQYF